This TCR beta chain stems from a study of blood T cell repertoires in COVID-19 (dated by TCRdb to between 2020 and 2021). For the study in its entirety: The collaborator samples originated in the United States, Italy and Spain and spanned the acute and convalescent phases of COVID-19. HLA class I and class II types, where available, came from metadata supplied by the sample provider rather than from assay-based typing. The repertoires were released in a freely available public database intended as a resource for research on the immune response to SARS-CoV-2. Samples came from the ongoing ImmuneRACE study (first 160 participants) plus 1,254 subjects from 6 global collaborators. The material from the prospective study consisted of cDNA or gDNA derived from T cells, B-cell-depleted T cells, or PBMCs. A de-identified subject ID, COVID-19 status, age in years and sex were almost always included in the sample metadata. The dataset comprised deeply sampled blood TCRbeta repertoires from subjects exposed to, actively infected with, or recovered from COVID-19. Broader findings and caveats from the paper: Clinical and demographic metadata were provided uncurated, with the amount varying by source and participant.

V and J are trimmed by 7 bases and 7 bases, and the gene matches miss 5 bases of the junction. The CDR3 holds 14 amino acids from the cysteine to the phenylalanine. Only the CDR3 DNA is retained, 42 bases long and in frame from the first base. The CDR1 and CDR2 encoded by the germline V gene are SNHLY and FYNNEI. The immunoSEQ Assay, a bias-controlled multiplex PCR, was used to amplify TCRbeta CDR3 regions from genomic DNA. Turning to the authors' computational methods: The number of nucleated cells in each sample was estimated by amplification of reference gene primers within the assay. To quantify the absolute abundance of each unique TCRbeta CDR3 rearrangement, sequence reads were collapsed and filtered. Productive Simpson clonality was computed per sample as the square root of Simpson's diversity index over productive rearrangements. The immuneACCESS repertoire file appears here via TCRdb, limited to in-frame rearrangements. These files lack a portion of the clones; in checked studies, under half of the deficit traces to unresolved V genes, and the cause of the others is not known. Clone size and the V and J calls come from that table; the DNA yielded D and trimming. A total of under 250,000 clones appear in this sample, about 86% of them only once. The top ten constitute around 8.9% of the sample.

Concerning this clone: The specificity of this receptor is unknown. Qualities for individual bases were not recorded, and no much larger clone is one base off.

Whole blood was collected in K2EDTA tubes by collaborating institutions according to the institutions' own protocols. For TCRbeta analysis, collaborator samples were shipped as frozen whole blood, as isolated PBMCs, or as DNA extracted from either sample type. The chain is encoded by TRBV2 joined to TRBJ2-2, with 11 bases aligning to TRBD2. The sequenced sample was peripheral blood. The receptor's source is a man aged 40-55 years with active or convalescent COVID-19. CDR3 loop: CASKALAGVGELFF. The DNA sequence is as follows: TGTGCCAGCAAGGCACTAGCGGGAGTCGGGGAGCTGTTTTTT. The CDR3 plus the reference TRBV2 and TRBJ2-2 genes for the other parts give the full variable domain: EPEVTQTPSHQVTQMGQEVILRCVPISNHLYFYWYRQILGQKVEFLVSFYNNEISEKSEIFDDQFSVERPDGSNFTLKIRSTKLEDSAMYFCASKALAGVGELFFGEGSRLTVL.